A single sample gave rise to the 20 T cell receptor beta chains below, sequenced in a study of blood T cell repertoires in COVID-19. Using immunoSEQ multiplex PCR, the repertoire was profiled, and TCRdb retains in-frame clones only, with some absent. The top ten clones hold 15% to 20% of a sample with roughly 50,000 clones, about 76% of them seen once. Sequences were obtained from peripheral blood. These receptors were taken from a human donor with active or convalescent COVID-19. The donor label of this sample is uncertain.

The rearrangement joins TRBV5-1 to TRBJ2-1; D possibly corresponds to TRBD2 (6 bases). Per the germline V gene, CDR1 is SGHRS and CDR2 is YFSETQ. There are 16 residues in the CDR3. Trimming removed 6 bases from V and 1 base from J, with 17 bases in between. This chain's CDR3 is CASTRSGGRSYNEQFF. The CDR3 nucleotides are TGCGCCAGCACGCGGTCAGGTGGGAGGTCCTACAATGAGCAGTTCTTC.

The rearrangement joins TRBV5-1 to TRBJ2-2, with 7 bases that match TRBD2. Trimming removed 4 bases from V and 4 bases from J; junction bases left unmatched: 13. The germline CDR1 and CDR2 sequences are SGHRS and YFSETQ. CDR3 length equals 17 residues. This CDR3 is CASSPRVGASGTGELFF. DNA for the CDR3: TGCGCCAGCAGCCCTAGAGTTGGGGCTAGCGGCACCGGGGAGCTGTTTTTT.

The J gene is TRBJ2-7, the V gene TRBV30, with 10 bases fitting TRBD1. The ends lost 4 bases at V and 3 bases at J; junction bases unmatched: 3. This CDR3 is built from 13 residues. Per germline, CDR1 GTSNPN and CDR2 SVGIG (reference sequence). The CDR3 spells CAWTGTGDYEQYF. In DNA, the CDR3 is TGTGCCTGGACCGGGACAGGGGACTACGAGCAGTACTTC.

V and J are TRBV7-6 and TRBJ1-5; 7 bases line up with TRBD1. This CDR3 region has 14 residues. With 5 bases clipped from V and 5 bases from J, the junction kept 6 bases outside the gene matches. CDR1 is SGHVS and CDR2 is FNYEAQ in the germline V gene. CDR3 bases: TGTGCCAGCAGCCCGGGACAGATTGATCAGCCCCAGCATTTT. It is translated as CASSPGQIDQPQHF. Using reference TRBV7-6 and TRBJ1-5 for the parts outside the CDR3, the full variable domain is GAGVSQSPRYKVTKRGQDVALRCDPISGHVSLYWYRQALGQGPEFLTYFNYEAQQDKSGLPNDRFSAERPEGSISTLTIQRTEQRDSAMYRCASSPGQIDQPQHFGDGTRLSIL.

The chain has TRBV7-6 and TRBJ2-7; TRBD2 agrees at 7 bases. Germline V gene data show CDR1 as SGHVS and CDR2 as FNYEAQ. V shed 5 bases and J 6 bases; nucleotides not matched to a gene: 13. This CDR3 is 15 amino acids long. Written as DNA, the CDR3 is TGTGCCAGCAGCCCCAGAGGCGCGGGAGCACTCGAGCAGTACTTC. The encoded protein is CASSPRGAGALEQYF.

The chain is built from TRBV5-1 and TRBJ2-7; 9 nucleotides match TRBD2. This CDR3 comprises 15 residues. CDR1 is SGHRS and CDR2 is YFSETQ in the germline V gene. The junction had 4 bases not matched to a gene; V was cut back by 0 bases and J by 3 bases. CDR3 residues: CASSLGLADFYEQYF. CDR3 DNA sequence: TGCGCCAGCAGCTTGGGACTAGCGGATTTCTACGAGCAGTACTTC.

The rearrangement links TRBV10-3 to TRBJ2-7; 7 nucleotides match TRBD2. CDR1 is ENHRY and CDR2 is SYGVKD in the germline V gene. The CDR3 contains 14 residues. Trimming took 6 bases from V and 1 from J; bases not matched to a gene: 6. CDR3 residues: CAIRRDYPSYEQYF. CDR3 DNA: TGTGCCATCAGACGGGACTACCCTTCCTACGAGCAGTACTTC.

This clone appeared a few times. The chain employs TRBV18 and TRBJ2-5; D gene ambiguous. The germline V gene encodes CDR1 KGHSH and CDR2 LQKENI. The CDR3 extends over 15 amino acids. V was cut by 3 bases and J by 0 bases, with 11 bases left in between. As DNA, the CDR3 is TGTGCCAGCTCACCTCCGAGCGTCTACCAAGAGACCCAGTACTTC. Its translation is CASSPPSVYQETQYF.

The V gene is TRBV12-5, the J gene TRBJ2-1; 7 bases fit TRBD1. The V gene's germline CDR1 is LGHNT and CDR2 FRNRAP. This CDR3 comprises 20 residues. With 4 bases clipped from V and 4 bases from J, the junction kept 22 bases outside the gene matches. CDR3 loop: CASGSIRDGTAMIGYNEQFF. The CDR3 coding sequence is TGTGCTAGTGGTTCCATACGTGATGGGACAGCAATGATCGGGTACAATGAGCAGTTCTTC.

A few counts support this clone. V gene TRBV28 combines with J gene TRBJ1-5; no clear D. Germline CDR1 MDHEN, CDR2 SYDVKM. The CDR3 is 16 residues long. Trimming removed 5 bases from V and 3 bases from J, with 17 bases in between. This CDR3 reads CASSHHRKLSNQPQHF. As DNA, the CDR3 is TGTGCCAGCAGTCACCACCGTAAACTCTCCAATCAGCCCCAGCATTTT.

In its sample, this clone was seen once. The rearrangement links TRBV19 to TRBJ1-1; a weak D match, TRBD1 (6 bases). Germline lookup yields CDR1 LNHDA and CDR2 SQIVND (reference sequence). The CDR3 loop spans 14 amino acids. Trimming stripped 6 bases from V and 1 base from J, with 12 bases between. The CDR3 DNA reads TGTGCCAGTAGGCCCGTGGGGGCGAACACTGAAGCTTTCTTT. Its protein is CASRPVGANTEAFF.

The rearrangement joins TRBV2 to TRBJ1-1, with a weak D call TRBD1 (6 bases). CDR1 and CDR2 (germline): SNHLY, FYNNEI. CDR3 length: 13 residues. Trimming removed 6 bases from V and 6 bases from J, with 14 bases in between. The DNA for the CDR3 is TGTGCCAGCAGGACAGGTGCGGTTGCTGAAGCTTTCTTT. This codes for CASRTGAVAEAFF.

The rearrangement joins TRBV6-4 to TRBJ2-7; D is unresolved. The germline V and J ends were trimmed by 11 bases and 2 bases, with 10 bases remaining between them. Germline CDR1 and CDR2: MRHNA and SNTAGT. This CDR3 spans 11 amino acids. This CDR3 is CARVFTYEQYF. CDR3 nucleotide sequence: TGTGCCCGGGTCTTCACCTACGAGCAGTACTTC.

The genes are TRBV28 and TRBJ2-5; TRBD2 matches 8 bases. Germline V gene lookup returns CDR1 MDHEN and CDR2 SYDVKM. The CDR3 covers 14 residues. The V gene end was trimmed by 2 bases and the J gene end by 5 bases; junction bases not matched to a gene: 4. CDR3 bases: TGTGCCAGCAGTTTAGCGGGAGGTGTGGAGACCCAGTACTTC. Its protein product is CASSLAGGVETQYF. Complete variable domain (other parts from reference TRBV28 and TRBJ2-5): DVKVTQSSRYLVKRTGEKVFLECVQDMDHENMFWYRQDPGLGLRLIYFSYDVKMKEKGDIPEGYSVSREKKERFSLILESASTNQTSMYLCASSLAGGVETQYFGPGTRLLVL.

This chain connects TRBV9 to TRBJ1-2; a weak D match, TRBD1 (6 bases). V shed 0 bases and J shed 4 bases, with 7 bases lying between them. The CDR3 is made up of 13 amino acids. Germline V CDR1 and CDR2: SGDLS, YYNGEE. CDR3 loop: CASSVEQGYGYTF. CDR3 sequence (DNA): TGTGCCAGCAGCGTAGAACAGGGCTATGGCTACACCTTC.

V usage is TRBV7-2 and J usage is TRBJ1-2; 9 bases match TRBD1. CDR3 size: 14 residues. CDR1 SGHTA and CDR2 FQGNSA come from the germline V gene. Trimming at V came to 4 bases and at J to 4 bases, leaving 4 bases not matched to a gene. The CDR3 loop is CASSSDRGPYGYTF. The CDR3 DNA follows: TGTGCCAGCAGCTCGGACAGGGGCCCCTATGGCTACACCTTC.

The chain couples TRBV3-1 (or the pseudogene TRBV3-2) to TRBJ1-5; D uncertain. This CDR3 region has 13 residues. Germline assignment: CDR1 LGHDT and CDR2 YNNKEL (reference sequence). The ends were cut back, 4 bases at V and 0 bases at J, with 4 bases in the middle. The CDR3 nucleotides read TGTGCCAGCAGCCTCTATAGCAATCAGCCCCAGCATTTT. Translation gives CASSLYSNQPQHF.

V usage is TRBV28 and J usage is TRBJ1-5; a weak D match, TRBD1 (5 bases). V was pared by 3 bases and J by 6 bases, with 27 bases between. Germline V gene lookup returns CDR1 MDHEN and CDR2 SYDVKM. The CDR3 runs 19 residues. CDR3 coding DNA: TGTGCCAGCAGTTTCACTCGCATCAAGGATACAGGTCCCGGTCAGCCCCAGCATTTT. Translating gives CASSFTRIKDTGPGQPQHF.

The chain carries TRBV27 and TRBJ1-5; D gene uncertain. The CDR3 has 15 amino acids. Trimming pared 3 bases from V and 0 bases from J, leaving 9 bases between. Looked up from germline, CDR1 is MNHEY and CDR2 is SMNVEV (reference sequence). CDR3 region: CASSFEAYSNQPQHF. CDR3 nucleotides: TGTGCCAGCAGTTTTGAGGCGTATAGCAATCAGCCCCAGCATTTT.

This chain joins TRBV5-1 and TRBJ2-5; D is perhaps TRBD2 (7 bases). Germline-derived CDR1 and CDR2 are SGHRS and YFSETQ. The ends were cut back, 3 bases at V and 5 bases at J, with 14 bases in the middle. The CDR3 is 14 amino acids. The CDR3 spells CASSSRGGVETQYF. CDR3 DNA: TGCGCCAGCAGCTCACGCGGGGGCGTGGAGACCCAGTACTTC.